These T cell receptor beta chains were read from a single sample in a study of blood T cell repertoires in COVID-19. Sequencing used immunoSEQ multiplex PCR; TCRdb keeps in-frame clones, though not all of them. Among 30,000 to 40,000 clones, roughly 86% were seen once, and the ten largest hold around an eighth. Source material: peripheral blood. Source of these receptors: a human donor with active COVID-19. The donor label of this sample is uncertain. CDR3s include the opening cysteine and the closing phenylalanine or tryptophan. The D gene is left open where the match is weak. Clone sizes are given selectively: once, few, many, or a class where the clone is expanded.

J gene	clone size	V gene	D gene	CDR3 DNA	CDR3 protein
TRBJ1-6	few	TRBV13	NA	TGTGCCAGCAGCTTAGCGGGGACCGCGGGGCATTCACCCCTCCACTTT	CASSLAGTAGHSPLHF
TRBJ2-1	NA	TRBV10-2	TRBD2	TGCGCCAGCAGCGCCGCAGCGGGGGAAAGGCAGTTCTTC	CASSAAAGERQFF
TRBJ1-6	NA	TRBV27	NA	TGTGCCAGCAGTCAATTCGGGGGGGAAGGGTCCTATAATTCACCCCTCCACTTT	CASSQFGGEGSYNSPLHF
TRBJ2-1	NA	TRBV6-5	NA	TGTGCCAGCACCAACCCCCGTGGGAGTGAGCAGTTCTTC	CASTNPRGSEQFF
TRBJ1-3	NA	TRBV6-1	NA	TGTGCCAGCAGTGAACTAGACGGCTCTGGAAACACCATATATTTT	CASSELDGSGNTIYF
TRBJ1-5	NA	TRBV20-1	TRBD1	TGCAGTGCTAGTCCGAGGGGGCGGAATCAGCCCCAGCATTTT	CSASPRGRNQPQHF
TRBJ2-3	NA	TRBV7-3	TRBD2	TGTGCCAGCAGCTTAGCGGGGGGGCCTTCGGATACGCAGTATTTT	CASSLAGGPSDTQYF
TRBJ2-3	NA	TRBV4-3	NA	TGCGCCAGCAGCCCAAGAGTCACAGATACGCAGTATTTT	CASSPRVTDTQYF
TRBJ1-2	NA	TRBV21-1	NA	TGTGCCAGCCCGAACAGGGGAGAATATGTCTATGGCTACACCTTC	CASPNRGEYVYGYTF
TRBJ2-1	NA	TRBV7-9	TRBD2	TGTGCCAGCAGCTCCCTAGCGGGGGGGTACAATGAGCAGTTCTTC	CASSSLAGGYNEQFF
TRBJ1-5	NA	TRBV6-2/TRBV6-3	NA	TGTGCCAGCAGTCAGACAAATAGCAATCAGCCCCAGCATTTT	CASSQTNSNQPQHF
TRBJ2-1	NA	TRBV3-1/TRBV3-2	NA	TGTGCCAGCAGCCATCCACCAGGAACGAACAATGAGCAGTTCTTC	CASSHPPGTNNEQFF
TRBJ1-1	NA	TRBV12-3/TRBV12-4	NA	TGTGCCAGCAGTTTAAACTGGAACACTGAAGCTTTCTTT	CASSLNWNTEAFF
TRBJ2-5	NA	TRBV5-4	TRBD2	TGTGCCAGCAGAAGGGCTAGCGGGGGGCAAGAGACCCAGTACTTC	CASRRASGGQETQYF
TRBJ2-2	NA	TRBV6-2/TRBV6-3	NA	TGTGCCAGCAGTTATTCAGGGCCCGGGGAGCTGTTTTTT	CASSYSGPGELFF
TRBJ2-3	NA	TRBV7-2	TRBD2	TGTGCCAGCAGCTTTGTAAGCGGGGGGGCAACAGATACGCAGTATTTT	CASSFVSGGATDTQYF
TRBJ1-4	NA	TRBV6-2/TRBV6-3	NA	TGTGCCAGCAGTTACCTCGGGAGGGCAACTAATGAAAAACTGTTTTTT	CASSYLGRATNEKLFF
TRBJ1-1	once	TRBV7-8	NA	TGTGCCAGCACCTTGCTAACCCGGGATCTGAACACTGAAGCTTTCTTT	CASTLLTRDLNTEAFF
TRBJ2-7	NA	TRBV4-2	TRBD1	TGTGCCAGCAGCCAAGGGACAGGGGGCGTGAAATCTCGGCGCGAGCAGTACTTC	CASSQGTGGVKSRREQYF
TRBJ1-6	NA	TRBV7-9	NA	TGTGCCAGCAGTCCCAGGGGTTCACCCCTCCACTTT	CASSPRGSPLHF
TRBJ2-2	once	TRBV7-9	TRBD1	TGTGCCAGCAGTCACCGGGACAGCGGGGAGCTGTTTTTT	CASSHRDSGELFF
TRBJ2-3	NA	TRBV7-6	NA	TGTGCCAGCAGCTTACAAACTTCTAGCACAGATACGCAGTATTTT	CASSLQTSSTDTQYF
TRBJ2-7	NA	TRBV2	TRBD1	TGTGCCAGCAGTTGGGACAGGGGCTCCTACGAGCAGTACTTC	CASSWDRGSYEQYF
TRBJ2-5	NA	TRBV5-6	TRBD1	TGTGCCAGCAGCTTTGGGGCCGGGACAGGGGGCCACGAGACCCAGTACTTC	CASSFGAGTGGHETQYF
TRBJ1-1	NA	TRBV19	NA	TGTGCCAGTACCGAATTCCGGGGGTTTGGGGTCAACACTGAAGCTTTCTTT	CASTEFRGFGVNTEAFF
TRBJ2-7	few	TRBV19	TRBD1	TGTGCCAGTAGTATTAAGGGGACAGGCCCCTCCTACGAGCAGTACTTC	CASSIKGTGPSYEQYF
TRBJ2-7	NA	TRBV3-1/TRBV3-2	NA	TGTGCCAGCAGCCAAGTCAGAATCCGTTCGGAGGAGCAGTACTTC	CASSQVRIRSEEQYF
TRBJ2-3	NA	TRBV4-2	TRBD2	TGTGCCAGCAGCCAGACCCACACTAGCGGGGGGAGCACAGATACGCAGTATTTT	CASSQTHTSGGSTDTQYF
TRBJ2-1	NA	TRBV5-1	TRBD2	TGCGCCAGCAGCTTTGGGGAGCGGGGGGGCAATGAGCAGTTCTTC	CASSFGERGGNEQFF
TRBJ1-1	NA	TRBV7-9	NA	TGTGCCAGCAGTTCAGGGTCTATCCCTGAAGCTTTCTTT	CASSSGSIPEAFF
TRBJ1-2	NA	TRBV4-2	NA	TGTGCCAGCAGCCAAGACGGAGAATTTAACTATGGCTACACCTTC	CASSQDGEFNYGYTF
TRBJ2-1	NA	TRBV7-9	NA	TGTGCCAGCAGCTTAAGTCGGGGGAGTCTCAATGAGCAGTTCTTC	CASSLSRGSLNEQFF
TRBJ1-2	NA	TRBV25-1	TRBD1	TGTGCCAGCAGGGGACAGGGGGCAAACTATGGCTACACCTTC	CASRGQGANYGYTF
TRBJ1-2	once	TRBV27	NA	TGTGCCAGCAGTACCCGACAGAACCCTTTAGTCTATGGCTACACCTTC	CASSTRQNPLVYGYTF
TRBJ1-2	once	TRBV6-2/TRBV6-3	NA	TGTGCCAGCAGTTACGAGGGGGAGAACTATGGCTACACCTTC	CASSYEGENYGYTF
TRBJ2-6	once	TRBV5-4	TRBD1	TGTGCCAGCAGCCCCAGGGGGTTGGGGGCCAACGTCCTGACTTTC	CASSPRGLGANVLTF
TRBJ1-6	NA	TRBV21-1	NA	TGTGCCAGCAGCAAAGCCACGGGACAGGGGGCAGGCTCCTATAATTCACCCCTCCACTTT	CASSKATGQGAGSYNSPLHF
TRBJ1-3	NA	TRBV9	TRBD1	TGTGCCAGCAGCGACAGGGGTTCATCTGGAAACACCATATATTTT	CASSDRGSSGNTIYF
TRBJ2-5	NA	TRBV6-4	TRBD1	TGTGCCAGCAGTCGGGACAGTCAAGAGACCCAGTACTTC	CASSRDSQETQYF
TRBJ2-1	NA	TRBV3-1/TRBV3-2	TRBD1	TGTGCCAGCAGCCAAGCCGGACAGGGGGGGAGATACAATGAGCAGTTCTTC	CASSQAGQGGRYNEQFF
TRBJ2-3	once	TRBV12-3/TRBV12-4	TRBD2	TGTGCCAGCTCCCGGGGGGCAGATACGCAGTATTTT	CASSRGADTQYF
TRBJ1-1	NA	TRBV2	TRBD1	TGTGCCAGCCAGGGGGCGAACACTGAAGCTTTCTTT	CASQGANTEAFF
TRBJ2-7	once	TRBV19	TRBD1	TGTGCCAGTAGTATCCAAGGGACAGTTCGCCCCTACGAGCAGTACTTC	CASSIQGTVRPYEQYF
TRBJ1-2	NA	TRBV6-5	TRBD1	TGTGCCAGCACCCCAGGGACAGCTATGCGCTACACCTTC	CASTPGTAMRYTF
TRBJ1-1	NA	TRBV5-5	NA	TGTGCCAGCAGCTCCACACCGAACACTGAAGCTTTCTTT	CASSSTPNTEAFF
TRBJ2-4	NA	TRBV5-5	TRBD2	TGTGCCAGCAGCCCCCGGCTAGCGGGGGGGAGGTACTTC	CASSPRLAGGRYF